The clone carrying this T cell receptor (beta chain) was counted between two and nine times. Its antigen is still unknown. The data stem from a study of T cell repertoires in aging, cancer and after chemotherapy. Study-wide background: The whole study produced a dataset of several million TCR reads. General study findings and limits: Loss of evenness, beyond lost richness, contributed to age-related TCR diversity decline in cancer patients. Median generation probability rose over the chemotherapy interval in each cancer cohort, suggesting rebound thymic output. Untreated cancer patients had significantly lower blood TCR diversity than age-matched healthy donors.

Multiplex touch-down PCR with TRB-A/B primers amplified rearranged V-D-J TRB sequences. TCRdb reprocessed the multiplex PCR reads via MiXCR and lists one record per CDR3 protein. The repertoire holds under 15,000 distinct CDR3 sequences, roughly 20% seen once, with 4.5% to 6% in the top ten. Peripheral blood genomic DNA, not sorted cells or RNA, was the template. Unmatched junction bases numbered 9, after V lost 5 bases and J lost 3 bases. The CDR3 spans 15 residues. Germline CDR1 is MDHEN and CDR2 is SYDVKM. This TCR came from a human donor in good health. The rearrangement uses TRBV28 and TRBJ2-7, with 8 positions matching TRBD1. Sequencing was carried out using blood. The DNA of the CDR3 is TGTGCCAGCAGTAGAGGGACAGGCGGAGGCTACGAGCAGTACTTC. It translates to CASSRGTGGGYEQYF.